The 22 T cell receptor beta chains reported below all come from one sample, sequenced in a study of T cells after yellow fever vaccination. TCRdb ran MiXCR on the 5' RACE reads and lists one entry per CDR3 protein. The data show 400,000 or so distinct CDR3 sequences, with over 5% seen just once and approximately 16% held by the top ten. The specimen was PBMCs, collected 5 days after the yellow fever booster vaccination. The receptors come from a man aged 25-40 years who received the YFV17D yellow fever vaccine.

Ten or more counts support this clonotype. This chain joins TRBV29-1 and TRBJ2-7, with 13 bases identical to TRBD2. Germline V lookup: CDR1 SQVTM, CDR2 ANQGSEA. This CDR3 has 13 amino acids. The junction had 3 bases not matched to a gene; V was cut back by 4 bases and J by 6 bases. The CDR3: CSVVGTSGTEQYF. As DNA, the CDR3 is TGCAGCGTTGTCGGGACTAGCGGGACCGAGCAGTACTTC.

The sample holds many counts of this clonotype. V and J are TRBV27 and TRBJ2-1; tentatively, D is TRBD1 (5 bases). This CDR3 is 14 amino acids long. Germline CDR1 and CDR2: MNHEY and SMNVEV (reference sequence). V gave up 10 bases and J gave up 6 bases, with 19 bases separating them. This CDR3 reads CATTRTFGPNEQFF. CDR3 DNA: TGTGCCACCACCCGGACATTTGGCCCCAATGAGCAGTTCTTC.

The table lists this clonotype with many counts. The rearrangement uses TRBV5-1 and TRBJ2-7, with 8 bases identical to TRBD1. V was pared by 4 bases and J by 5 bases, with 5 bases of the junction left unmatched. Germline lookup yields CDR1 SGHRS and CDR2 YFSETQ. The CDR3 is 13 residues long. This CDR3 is CASSHMDRDEQYF. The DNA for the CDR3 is TGCGCCAGCAGCCATATGGACAGGGACGAGCAGTACTTC. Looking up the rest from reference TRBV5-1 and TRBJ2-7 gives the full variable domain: KAGVTQTPRYLIKTRGQQVTLSCSPISGHRSVSWYQQTPGQGLQFLFEYFSETQRNKGNFPGRFSGRQFSNSRSEMNVSTLELGDSALYLCASSHMDRDEQYFGPGTRLTVT.

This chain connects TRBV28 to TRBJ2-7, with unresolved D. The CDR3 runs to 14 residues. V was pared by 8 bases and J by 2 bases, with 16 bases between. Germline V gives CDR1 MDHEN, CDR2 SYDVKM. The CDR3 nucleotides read TGTGCCAGCGGGGTGAAGGTCAAGCCCTACGAGCAGTACTTC. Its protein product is CASGVKVKPYEQYF.

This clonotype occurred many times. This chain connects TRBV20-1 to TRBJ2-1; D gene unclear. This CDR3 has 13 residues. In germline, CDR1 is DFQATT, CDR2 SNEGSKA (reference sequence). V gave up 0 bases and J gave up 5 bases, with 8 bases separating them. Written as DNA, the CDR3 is TGCAGTGCTAGAGATCCCGACCACAATGAGCAGTTCTTC. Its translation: CSARDPDHNEQFF.

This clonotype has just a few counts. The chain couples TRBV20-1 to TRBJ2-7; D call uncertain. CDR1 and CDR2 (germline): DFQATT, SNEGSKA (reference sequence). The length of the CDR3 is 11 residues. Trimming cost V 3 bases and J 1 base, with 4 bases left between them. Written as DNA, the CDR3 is TGCAGTGCTAGGATGTCCTACGAGCAGTACTTC. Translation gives CSARMSYEQYF.

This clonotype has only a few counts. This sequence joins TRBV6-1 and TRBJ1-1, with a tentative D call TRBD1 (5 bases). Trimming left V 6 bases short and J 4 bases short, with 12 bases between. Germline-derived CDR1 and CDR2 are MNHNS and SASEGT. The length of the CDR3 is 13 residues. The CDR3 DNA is TGTGCCAGCAGCACCACAGGCGCCACTGAAGCTTTCTTT. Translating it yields CASSTTGATEAFF.

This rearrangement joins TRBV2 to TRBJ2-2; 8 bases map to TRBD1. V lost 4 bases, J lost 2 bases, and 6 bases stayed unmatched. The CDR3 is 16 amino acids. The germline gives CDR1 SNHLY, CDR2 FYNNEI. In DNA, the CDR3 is TGTGCCAGCAGTGGCCTGGGACAGGCCAACACCGGGGAGCTGTTTTTT. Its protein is CASSGLGQANTGELFF.

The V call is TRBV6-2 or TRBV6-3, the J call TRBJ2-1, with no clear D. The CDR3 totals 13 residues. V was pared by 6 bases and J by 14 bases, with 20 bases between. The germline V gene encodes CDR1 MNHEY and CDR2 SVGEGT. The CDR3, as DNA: TGTGCCAGCAGCTTAAGGGCCTCAAGGGTGGAGTTCTTC. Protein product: CASSLRASRVEFF.

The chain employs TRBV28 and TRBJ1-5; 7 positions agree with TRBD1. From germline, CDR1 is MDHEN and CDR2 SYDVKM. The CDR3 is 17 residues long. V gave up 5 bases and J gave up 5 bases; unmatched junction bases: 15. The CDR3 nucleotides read TGTGCCAGCAGTCCGGGAGGGGGCGCGGTTCGATATCAGCCCCAGCATTTT. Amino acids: CASSPGGGAVRYQPQHF. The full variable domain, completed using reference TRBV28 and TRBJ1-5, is DVKVTQSSRYLVKRTGEKVFLECVQDMDHENMFWYRQDPGLGLRLIYFSYDVKMKEKGDIPEGYSVSREKKERFSLILESASTNQTSMYLCASSPGGGAVRYQPQHFGDGTRLSIL.

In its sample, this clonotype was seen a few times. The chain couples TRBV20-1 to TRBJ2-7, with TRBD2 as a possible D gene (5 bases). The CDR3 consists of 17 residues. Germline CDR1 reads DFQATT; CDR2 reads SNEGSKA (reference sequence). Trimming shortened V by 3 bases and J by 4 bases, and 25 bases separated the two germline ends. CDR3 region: CSASGGPDARVSYEQYF. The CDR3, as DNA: TGCAGTGCTAGTGGCGGGCCGGACGCGAGGGTATCATACGAGCAGTACTTC.

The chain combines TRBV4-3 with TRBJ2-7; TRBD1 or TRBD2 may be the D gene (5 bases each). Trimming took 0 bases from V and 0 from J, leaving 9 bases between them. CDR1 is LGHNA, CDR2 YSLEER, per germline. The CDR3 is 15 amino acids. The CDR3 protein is CASSQDGTYSYEQYF. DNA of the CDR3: TGCGCCAGCAGCCAAGACGGGACCTACTCCTACGAGCAGTACTTC.

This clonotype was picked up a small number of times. The CDR3 coding sequence is TGTGCCAGCAGCCCTGGGACAGGGGGAAGCAATCAGCCCCAGCATTTT. It yields the protein CASSPGTGGSNQPQHF. The V gene is TRBV9, the J gene TRBJ1-5; TRBD1 aligns across 11 bases. Germline CDR1 reads SGDLS; CDR2 reads YYNGEE. V was pared by 4 bases and J by 1 base, with 4 bases of the junction left unmatched. The CDR3 runs 16 residues.

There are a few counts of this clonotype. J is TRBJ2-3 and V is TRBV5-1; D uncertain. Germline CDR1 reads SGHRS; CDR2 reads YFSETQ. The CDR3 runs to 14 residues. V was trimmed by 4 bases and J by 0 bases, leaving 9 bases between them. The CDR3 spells CASSRAESTDTQYF. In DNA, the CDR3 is TGCGCCAGCAGCAGAGCAGAGAGCACAGATACGCAGTATTTT.

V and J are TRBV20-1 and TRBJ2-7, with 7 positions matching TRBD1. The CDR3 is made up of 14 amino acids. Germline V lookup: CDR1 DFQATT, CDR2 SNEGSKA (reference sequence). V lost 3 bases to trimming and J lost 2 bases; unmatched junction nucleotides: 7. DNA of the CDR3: TGCAGTGCTAGGGGGGACAGACGAACCTACGAGCAGTACTTC. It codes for CSARGDRRTYEQYF.

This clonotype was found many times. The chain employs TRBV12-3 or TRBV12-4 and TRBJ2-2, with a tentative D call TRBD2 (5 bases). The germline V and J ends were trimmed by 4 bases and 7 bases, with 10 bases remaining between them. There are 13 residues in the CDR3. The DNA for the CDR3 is TGTGCCAGCAGTTCCTACCGGGACGGGGAGCTGTTTTTT. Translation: CASSSYRDGELFF.

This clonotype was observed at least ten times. In DNA form, the CDR3 reads TGTGCCAGCAGTGAACAGGGCTCCTACGAGCAGTACTTC. This translates into CASSEQGSYEQYF. This chain links TRBV2 with TRBJ2-7; possible D gene TRBD1, 5 bases. Germline V gives CDR1 SNHLY, CDR2 FYNNEI. The CDR3 is 13 residues long. The ends were cut back, 2 bases at V and 0 bases at J, with 5 bases in the middle.

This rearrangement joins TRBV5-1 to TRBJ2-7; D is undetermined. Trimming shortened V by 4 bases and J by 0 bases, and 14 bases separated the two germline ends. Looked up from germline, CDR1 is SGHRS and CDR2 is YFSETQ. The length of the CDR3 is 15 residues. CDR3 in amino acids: CASSLNHEVSYEQYF. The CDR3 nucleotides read TGCGCCAGCAGCCTCAACCACGAGGTCTCCTACGAGCAGTACTTC. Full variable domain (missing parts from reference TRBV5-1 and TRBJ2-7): KAGVTQTPRYLIKTRGQQVTLSCSPISGHRSVSWYQQTPGQGLQFLFEYFSETQRNKGNFPGRFSGRQFSNSRSEMNVSTLELGDSALYLCASSLNHEVSYEQYFGPGTRLTVT.

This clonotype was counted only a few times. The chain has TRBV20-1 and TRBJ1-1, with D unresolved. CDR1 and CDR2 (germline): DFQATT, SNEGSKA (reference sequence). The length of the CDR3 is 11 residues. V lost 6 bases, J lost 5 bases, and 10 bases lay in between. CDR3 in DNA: TGCAGTGCCAAGACCTTAACTGAAGCTTTCTTT. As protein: CSAKTLTEAFF.

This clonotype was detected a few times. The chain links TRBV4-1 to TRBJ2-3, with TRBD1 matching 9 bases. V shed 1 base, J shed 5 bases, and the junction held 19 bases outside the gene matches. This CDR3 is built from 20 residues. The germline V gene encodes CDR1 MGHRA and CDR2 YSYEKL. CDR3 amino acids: CASSQGPLRGGTGLGDTQYF. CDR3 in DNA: TGCGCCAGCAGCCAAGGGCCACTGAGGGGCGGGACAGGGTTGGGAGATACGCAGTATTTT.

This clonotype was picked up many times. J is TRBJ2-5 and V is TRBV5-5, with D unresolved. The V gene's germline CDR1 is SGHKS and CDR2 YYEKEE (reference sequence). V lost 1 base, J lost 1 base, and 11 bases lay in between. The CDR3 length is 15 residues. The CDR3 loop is CASSLSPAGQETQYF. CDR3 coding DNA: TGTGCCAGCAGCTTGTCCCCCGCAGGCCAAGAGACCCAGTACTTC.

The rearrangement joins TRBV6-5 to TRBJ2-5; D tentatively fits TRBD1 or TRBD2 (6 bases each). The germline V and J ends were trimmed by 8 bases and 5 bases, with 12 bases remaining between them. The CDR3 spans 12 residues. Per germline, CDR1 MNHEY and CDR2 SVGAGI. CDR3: CASRGGLETQYF. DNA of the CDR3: TGTGCCAGCCGAGGGGGACTGGAGACCCAGTACTTC.